The 24 T cell receptor beta chains below come from one sample, sequenced in a study of beta chain features in type 1 diabetes. Broader study findings: Patients with Type 1 diabetes showed moderately but significantly shorter TCRB CDR3s in all four CD4+ subsets.

No antigen has been identified for these receptors. Reverse transcription of all isolated RNA meant that expressed TCRB transcripts were sequenced. The data were produced by immunoSEQ multiplex PCR, yet TCRdb's version contains in-frame clones alone and is incomplete. The repertoire has about 340,000 clones, around an eighth of them found once; the top ten carry roughly 0.015%. The specimen sequenced was naive CD4+ T cells from blood. These TCRs come from a woman aged 18-29 years with type 1 diabetes.

This clone appeared a few times. This chain uses TRBV4-3 with TRBJ1-1, with D possibly being TRBD1 (5 bases). Germline V gene lookup returns CDR1 LGHNA and CDR2 YSLEER. Trimming removed 4 bases at V and 3 bases at J, with 9 bases between. CDR3 length: 13 amino acids. The CDR3 sequence: CASSRQSYTEAFF. The CDR3 bases are TGCGCCAGCAGCCGACAGTCCTACACTGAAGCTTTCTTT.

This clone was counted between two and nine times. The genes are TRBV4-1 and TRBJ1-5; tentative D call: TRBD1 (5 bases). Germline V gene data show CDR1 as MGHRA and CDR2 as YSYEKL. This CDR3 region has 15 residues. The ends were cut back, 4 bases at V and 7 bases at J, with 17 bases in the middle. In DNA, the CDR3 is TGCGCCAGCAGCCCTTCAACGGGGGGAAGACAGCCCCAGCATTTT. The encoded protein is CASSPSTGGRQPQHF.

This clone appeared a few times. J is TRBJ1-2 and V is TRBV30, with 9 bases aligning to TRBD1. This CDR3 comprises 13 residues. The germline V gene encodes CDR1 GTSNPN and CDR2 SVGIG (reference sequence). V was pared by 8 bases and J by 5 bases, with 9 bases of the junction left unmatched. CDR3 region: CAKYAGTGYGYTF. The DNA of the CDR3 is TGTGCCAAATATGCCGGGACAGGGTATGGCTACACCTTC.

The chain links TRBV6-5 to TRBJ2-2; possibly TRBD2 for D (5 bases). Trimming cost V 8 bases and J 6 bases, with 16 bases left between them. Germline V gives CDR1 MNHEY, CDR2 SVGAGI. The CDR3 has 14 amino acids. CDR3 protein: CASRTGWGAGELFF. The CDR3 region has the DNA TGTGCCAGCCGTACGGGGTGGGGTGCCGGGGAGCTGTTTTTT.

This chain connects TRBV5-6 to TRBJ2-5, with TRBD2 identical over 8 bases. Germline V CDR1 and CDR2: SGHDT, YYEEEE. This CDR3 has 15 amino acids. Losses at the gene ends were 3 bases for V and 2 bases for J; bases not matched to a gene: 6. The CDR3 reads CASSSGIAGQETQYF. CDR3 coding DNA: TGTGCCAGCAGCTCCGGGATAGCGGGACAAGAGACCCAGTACTTC.

This clone has only a few counts. The rearrangement uses TRBV19 and TRBJ1-5, with D unresolved. The germline gives CDR1 LNHDA, CDR2 SQIVND (reference sequence). The ends were cut back, 3 bases at V and 0 bases at J, with 6 bases in the middle. This CDR3 spans 14 amino acids. CDR3: CASSMAYSNQPQHF. The CDR3 DNA sequence: TGTGCCAGTAGTATGGCTTATAGCAATCAGCCCCAGCATTTT. The variable domain in full, completed from reference TRBV19 and TRBJ1-5, reads DGGITQSPKYLFRKEGQNVTLSCEQNLNHDAMYWYRQDPGQGLRLIYYSQIVNDFQKGDIAEGYSVSREKKESFPLTVTSAQKNPTAFYLCASSMAYSNQPQHFGDGTRLSIL.

This clone appeared a few times. The chain links TRBV7-2 to TRBJ2-1, with 9 nucleotides matching TRBD2. V lost 1 base and J lost 5; bases outside the gene matches: 12. The CDR3 runs to 18 residues. Germline V gives CDR1 SGHTA, CDR2 FQGNSA. The CDR3 DNA reads as TGTGCCAGCAGCTTAGTAATGACTAGCGGAAACTCTAACAATGAGCAGTTCTTC. It yields the protein CASSLVMTSGNSNNEQFF.

In its sample, this clone was seen many times. Distinct nucleotide sequences in the sample also encode this CDR3. The chain has TRBV7-2 and TRBJ2-5; unclear D gene. The CDR3 has 12 residues. V was trimmed by 5 bases and J by 0 bases, leaving 4 bases between them. Per the germline V gene, CDR1 is SGHTA and CDR2 is FQGNSA. In DNA form, the CDR3 reads TGTGCCAGCAGCCCATACCAAGAGACCCAGTACTTC. Translating gives CASSPYQETQYF.

The chain carries TRBV6-6 and TRBJ2-5; 9 nucleotides line up with TRBD1. Trimming took 6 bases from V and 13 from J; bases not matched to a gene: 21. CDR3 size: 16 residues. Per germline, CDR1 MNHNY and CDR2 SVGAGI (reference sequence). CDR3 in DNA: TGTGCCAGCAGCTCAGCTACAGGGGGCAACCCGCTGTCCGCGTACTTC. It specifies CASSSATGGNPLSAYF.

This clone was counted a few times. The chain has TRBV5-1 and TRBJ2-2, with 7 bases identical to TRBD1. CDR1 is SGHRS and CDR2 is YFSETQ in the germline V gene. This CDR3 is built from 16 residues. The V segment lost 2 bases and the J segment 7 bases; nucleotides outside the gene matches: 11. CDR3 bases: TGCGCCAGCAGCTTCATCGGTACAGGGGCCGGCGGGGAGCTGTTTTTT. Translated: CASSFIGTGAGGELFF.

This clone was seen a few times. The chain links TRBV7-9 to TRBJ2-7; 7 nucleotides match TRBD1. J was trimmed by 2 bases and V by 3 bases; bases with no gene match: 7. CDR1 and CDR2 (germline): SEHNR, FQNEAQ (reference sequence). The CDR3 loop spans 15 amino acids. CDR3 residues: CASSFGTVGTYEQYF. For the CDR3, the DNA is TGTGCCAGCAGCTTCGGGACAGTGGGCACCTACGAGCAGTACTTC.

The V call is TRBV11-3, the J call TRBJ2-1, with 16 bases matching TRBD2. Trimming cost V 6 bases and J 7 bases; bases outside gene matches: 9. Germline V CDR1 and CDR2: SGHNT, YENEEA. This CDR3 contains 17 residues. This CDR3 reads CASRMGLAGGPVNEQFF. CDR3 sequence (DNA): TGTGCCAGCAGGATGGGACTAGCGGGAGGGCCAGTTAATGAGCAGTTCTTC.

The gene calls are TRBV29-1 and TRBJ1-1, with 8 bases aligning to TRBD1. This CDR3 region has 12 residues. Trimming cost V 8 bases and J 1 base; bases outside gene matches: 3. Per germline, CDR1 SQVTM and CDR2 ANQGSEA. CDR3 nucleotide sequence: TGCAGCTTCGACAGGGGGAACACTGAAGCTTTCTTT. This translates into CSFDRGNTEAFF.

The chain carries TRBV25-1 and TRBJ2-5; D is ambiguous. The CDR3 runs to 14 residues. Trimming pared 3 bases from V and 4 bases from J, leaving 12 bases between. Germline lookup yields CDR1 MGHDK and CDR2 SYGVNS. The CDR3 DNA sequence: TGTGCCAGCAGTGACGGTATCGAGGTAGAGACCCAGTACTTC. This sequence encodes CASSDGIEVETQYF.

This clone was seen a handful of times. The chain recombines TRBV18 with TRBJ1-2; 7 nucleotides line up with TRBD1. Germline CDR1 reads KGHSH; CDR2 reads LQKENI. The J segment lost 0 bases and the V segment lost 4 bases, leaving 5 bases of the junction unmatched. The CDR3 is 15 residues long. The CDR3 DNA sequence: TGTGCCAGCTCACGGGCAGGGGGAGCTAACTATGGCTACACCTTC. This sequence encodes CASSRAGGANYGYTF. The full variable domain, its missing parts supplied by reference TRBV18 and TRBJ1-2, is NAGVMQNPRHLVRRRGQEARLRCSPMKGHSHVYWYRQLPEEGLKFMVYLQKENIIDESGMPKERFSAEFPKEGPSILRIQQVVRGDSAAYFCASSRAGGANYGYTFGSGTRLTVV.

This clone came up a few times. In nucleotides, the CDR3 is TGTGCCAGCAGCCAAGAGAGGGATAGCGGGAATTCGAACATTCAGTACTTC. Translating it yields CASSQERDSGNSNIQYF. The V call is TRBV4-2, the J call TRBJ2-4; 8 nucleotides align to TRBD2. Germline loops: CDR1 LGHNA, CDR2 YNFKEQ. V lost 0 bases and J lost 7; bases outside the gene matches: 11. The CDR3 is 17 residues long.

There are a few counts of this clone. The chain uses TRBV18 and TRBJ2-3; maybe TRBD2 (6 bases). CDR1 is KGHSH and CDR2 is LQKENI in the germline V gene. CDR3 length equals 16 residues. V dropped 1 base and J dropped 1 base, with 12 bases sitting between them. Written as DNA, the CDR3 is TGTGCCAGCTCACCACTTAGCGGTACGCGCACAGATACGCAGTATTTT. Its translation: CASSPLSGTRTDTQYF.

This clone occurred a few times. The chain links TRBV7-9 to TRBJ1-2; D gene ambiguous. V gave up 0 bases and J gave up 6 bases, with 8 bases separating them. Germline V gives CDR1 SEHNR, CDR2 FQNEAQ (reference sequence). The CDR3 covers 13 residues. CDR3 in DNA: TGTGCCAGCAGCTTAGCCGGCGGGGATGGCTACACCTTC. This encodes CASSLAGGDGYTF. Drawing the rest from reference TRBV7-9 and TRBJ1-2, the complete variable domain is DTGVSQNPRHKITKRGQNVTFRCDPISEHNRLYWYRQTLGQGPEFLTYFQNEAQLEKSRLLSDRFSAERPKGSFSTLEIQRTEQGDSAMYLCASSLAGGDGYTFGSGTRLTVV.

V gene TRBV7-9 combines with J gene TRBJ2-7, with TRBD1 matching over 8 bases. V lost 5 bases, J lost 2 bases, and 8 bases stayed unmatched. In germline, CDR1 is SEHNR, CDR2 FQNEAQ (reference sequence). The CDR3 has 15 amino acids. CDR3 sequence: CASSVWTGYTYEQYV. In nucleotides, the CDR3 is TGTGCCAGCAGCGTCTGGACAGGGTATACCTACGAGCAGTACGTC.

This clone has a handful of counts. The gene calls are TRBV7-9 and TRBJ1-1; D remains ambiguous. This CDR3 is built from 16 residues. Germline CDR1 is SEHNR and CDR2 is FQNEAQ (reference sequence). Trimming took off 5 bases at V and 0 bases at J, with 16 bases between the two ends. CDR3 bases: TGTGCCAGCAGCGGAGGCCTCGGCTTGATGAACACTGAAGCTTTCTTT. Its translation: CASSGGLGLMNTEAFF.

The chain combines TRBV7-9 with TRBJ2-7, with 9 bases aligning to TRBD2. After removal of 5 bases from V and 2 bases from J, the junction contained 7 bases not matched to a gene. This CDR3 contains 15 residues. The germline V gene has CDR1 SEHNR and CDR2 FQNEAQ (reference sequence). CDR3 residues: CASSHPAGGAYEQYF. CDR3 DNA: TGTGCCAGCAGCCATCCGGCGGGGGGGGCCTACGAGCAGTACTTC.

In this sample, this clone turned up a few times. The J gene is TRBJ2-5, the V gene TRBV11-2, with 14 bases lining up with TRBD2. V shed 3 bases and J 5 bases; nucleotides not matched to a gene: 2. CDR1 SGHAT and CDR2 FQNNGV come from the germline V gene. The CDR3 extends over 15 amino acids. As DNA, the CDR3 is TGTGCCAGCAGCTTCGGGACTAGCGGGAGTGAGACCCAGTACTTC. It yields the protein CASSFGTSGSETQYF.

This clone was seen more than once but under ten times. This chain connects TRBV2 to TRBJ2-7, with 7 bases that match TRBD1. Germline trimming cut 7 bases from V and 6 bases from J; bases unmatched to any gene: 6. This CDR3 comprises 12 residues. CDR1 and CDR2 (germline): SNHLY, FYNNEI. This chain's CDR3 is CASTRQGAEQYF. The CDR3 nucleotides are TGTGCCAGCACCCGACAGGGAGCCGAGCAGTACTTC.

This chain joins TRBV30 and TRBJ1-4; a weak D match, TRBD1 (6 bases). CDR1 is GTSNPN and CDR2 is SVGIG in the germline V gene (reference sequence). Trimming removed 0 bases at V and 5 bases at J, with 16 bases between. This CDR3 spans 16 amino acids. CDR3 sequence reads: CAWSVWRAGVNEKLFF. Here the CDR3 DNA reads TGTGCCTGGAGTGTATGGCGGGCAGGGGTAAATGAAAAACTGTTTTTT.